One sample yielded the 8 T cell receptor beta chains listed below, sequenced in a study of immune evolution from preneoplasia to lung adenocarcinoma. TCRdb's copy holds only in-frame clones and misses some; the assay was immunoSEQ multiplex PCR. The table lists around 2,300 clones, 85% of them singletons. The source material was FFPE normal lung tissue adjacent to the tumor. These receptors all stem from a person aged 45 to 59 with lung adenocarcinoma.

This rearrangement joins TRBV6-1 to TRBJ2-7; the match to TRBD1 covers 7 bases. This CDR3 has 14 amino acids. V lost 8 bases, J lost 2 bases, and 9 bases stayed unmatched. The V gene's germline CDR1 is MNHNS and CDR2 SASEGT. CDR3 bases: TGTGCCAGCCCAAGACCGGGACAGACCTACGAGCAGTACTTC. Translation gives CASPRPGQTYEQYF.

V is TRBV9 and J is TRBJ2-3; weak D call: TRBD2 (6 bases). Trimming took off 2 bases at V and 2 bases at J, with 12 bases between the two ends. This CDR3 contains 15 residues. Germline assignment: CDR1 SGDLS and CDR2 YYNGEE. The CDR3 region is CASSVGGYVTDTQYF. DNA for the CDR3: TGTGCCAGCAGCGTGGGGGGATACGTCACAGATACGCAGTATTTT.

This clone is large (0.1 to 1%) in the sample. CDR3 region: CASSSRISGSYEQYF. The DNA for the CDR3 is TGTGCCAGCAGCTCCCGCATCTCAGGCTCCTACGAGCAGTACTTC. J is TRBJ2-7 and V is TRBV7-8, with D uncertain. The CDR3 has 15 amino acids. The germline V gene has CDR1 SGHVS and CDR2 FQNEAQ. Trimming removed 4 bases at V and 0 bases at J, with 13 bases between.

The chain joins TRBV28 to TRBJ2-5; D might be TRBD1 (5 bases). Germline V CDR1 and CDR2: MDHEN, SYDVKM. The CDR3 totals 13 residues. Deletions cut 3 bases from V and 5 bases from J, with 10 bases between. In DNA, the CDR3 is TGTGCCAGCAGTTTGCCAGGGTTCGAGACCCAGTACTTC. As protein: CASSLPGFETQYF. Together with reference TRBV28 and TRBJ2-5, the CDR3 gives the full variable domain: DVKVTQSSRYLVKRTGEKVFLECVQDMDHENMFWYRQDPGLGLRLIYFSYDVKMKEKGDIPEGYSVSREKKERFSLILESASTNQTSMYLCASSLPGFETQYFGPGTRLLVL.

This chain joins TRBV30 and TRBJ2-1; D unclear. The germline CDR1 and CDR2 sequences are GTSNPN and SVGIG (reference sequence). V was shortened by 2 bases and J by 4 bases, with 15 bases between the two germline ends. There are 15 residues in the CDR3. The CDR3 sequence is CAWSPLGLSYNEQFF. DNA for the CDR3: TGTGCCTGGAGTCCCTTAGGCCTCTCTTACAATGAGCAGTTCTTC.

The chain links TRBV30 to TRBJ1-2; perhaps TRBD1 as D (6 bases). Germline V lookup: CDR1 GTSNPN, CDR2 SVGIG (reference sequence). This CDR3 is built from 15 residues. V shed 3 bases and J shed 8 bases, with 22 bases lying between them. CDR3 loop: CAWRTAGAQGGGYTF. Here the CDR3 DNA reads TGTGCCTGGAGGACCGCAGGGGCCCAAGGGGGGGGCTACACCTTC.

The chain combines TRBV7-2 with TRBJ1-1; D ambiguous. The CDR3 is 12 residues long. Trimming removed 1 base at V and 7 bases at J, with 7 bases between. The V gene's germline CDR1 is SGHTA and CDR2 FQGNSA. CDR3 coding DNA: TGTGCCAGCAGCTTAGGGACGGGTGAAGCTTTCTTT. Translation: CASSLGTGEAFF.

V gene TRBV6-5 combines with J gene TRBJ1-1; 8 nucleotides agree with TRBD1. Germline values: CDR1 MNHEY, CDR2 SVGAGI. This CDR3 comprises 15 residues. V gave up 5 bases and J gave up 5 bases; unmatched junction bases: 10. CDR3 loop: CASSKPTGGRTEAFF. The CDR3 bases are TGTGCCAGCAGTAAACCAACAGGGGGGAGGACTGAAGCTTTCTTT.